Described below is a single TCR beta chain sequence and its context. The clone's antigen remains unknown. Within one base of it there is no much larger clone, and no base qualities were kept. In light of the paper, this sample's time point label describes: baseline before first vaccination. Vaccinee samples came from UK trials COV001 and COV002, including a single-blind randomized controlled phase 2/3 trial of AZD1222 (ChAdOx1 nCoV-19) in healthy adults. Trial participant PBMC samples were collected at day 0 and day 28 after the second dose for TCRbeta chain sequencing. The entry originates in a study of T cell responses to AZD1222 COVID-19 vaccine (dated by TCRdb to about 2021). Study-level background: AZD1222 recipients whose second dose came at about 4 weeks and those whose second dose came at about 12 weeks were combined into one group, since spike-specific TCR depth and breadth did not differ between the two schedules. TCR sequencing was performed for 233 trial participants, of whom around 200 were given two doses of AZD1222 and approximately 26 were given two doses of MenACWY control vaccine. Trial participants were enrolled by age into subgroups of 18-55, 56-69 and 70-plus years, and approximately 150, 30 and 60 TCR-sequenced participants, respectively, were included in these subgroups.

Reading from cysteine to phenylalanine, the CDR3 counts 13 amino acids. Of the read, only the CDR3 DNA is kept; its 39 bases are in frame from base 1. CDR1 and CDR2 are read off the germline V gene as SGHTA and FQGNSA. V is pruned by 3 bases and J by 9 bases, leaving 4 bases of the junction without a gene match. The CDR3 regions of human TCRbeta chains were analyzed by immunosequencing. On the study's bioinformatics: Repertoire TCRs were matched against a reference library of SARS-CoV-2-specific TCRs generated with the MIRA antigen-specificity platform. Breadth meant the fraction of unique TCRs that were SARS-CoV-2-associated, whereas depth meant the fraction of total T cells that were SARS-CoV-2-associated. Using the MIRA data, each spike-specific TCR was mapped to the spike region that the TCR reacts to and placed in a CD4 or CD8 class. Log10-transformed breadth and depth values were compared by one-way ANOVA with Sidak's multiple comparisons tests. TCRdb limited this immuneACCESS table to in-frame rearrangements with V and J called. A share of clones is missing; checked studies link under half to unresolved V genes, and the rest is unexplained. V and J calls and clone size are given by that table; D and trimming were obtained from the DNA. In all, the sample holds 90,000 to 110,000 clones, and 82% of those were seen once. The ten top clones hold less than 6% of the sample.

Summary of the overall study and its limitations: Conclusions about previously exposed vaccinees are limited because only a handful of AZD1222 recipients were SARS-CoV-2 seropositive at baseline. Participants were mostly white British, with more females than males. The authors suggested clonal diversity may have been underestimated. The 56-69-year group was small, and its depth increase did not reach significance, likely because of low power. No day 14 peak-response samples were available, so repertoires were characterized only after the peak T cell response. After two AZD1222 doses, spike-specific TCR breadth and depth were significantly higher than at day 0 and than in MenACWY recipients. Reportedly, almost half of the unique spike-specific TCRs recognized epitopes lying outside the regions that are mutated in the B.1.351 and B.1.1.7 variants. The whole spike protein was spanned by vaccine-associated CD4 TCRs, and dominant responses were seen in regions 160-218 and 743-854.

This TCR came from an adult in good health. Sequencing used peripheral blood, obtained on day 0 of AZD1222 vaccination. The V and J genes are TRBV7-2 and TRBJ2-1; the junction holds 8 bases that match TRBD1. The CDR3 loop reads CASSFGQGGEQFF. The DNA sequence is TGTGCCAGCAGCTTCGGACAGGGCGGTGAGCAGTTCTTC.